This T cell receptor (beta chain) was recorded in a study of vaccination and CD4 T cells after COVID-19. This CDR3 has 13 amino acids. Germline V gene sequence: CDR1 SGHRS, CDR2 YFSETQ. V was trimmed by 1 base and J by 2 bases, leaving 6 bases between them. In regard to this clonotype: What it binds is unknown.

Stated treatment: roughly 10-day PBMC culture with coronavirus spike peptide pools or control peptides (ViraFEST assay). With the Oncomine TCR Beta short-read assay, DNA from cultured CD4+ T cells was sequenced. Using its own MiXCR run on the PCR reads, TCRdb lists one record per CDR3 protein. The data contain about 12,000 distinct CDR3 sequences, approximately 80% of them singletons. The sequencing sample was made of CD4+ T cells from blood, cultured in vitro. The V and J genes are TRBV5-1 and TRBJ2-5; D is unclear. The receptor comes from a human donor who had recovered from COVID-19. CDR3 nucleotides: TGCGCCAGCAGCTTGAACGTTCAAGAGACCCAGTACTTC. It encodes CASSLNVQETQYF.